This is a list of T cell receptor beta chains from one sample in a study of cytomegalovirus exposure and HLA in healthy donors. Profiled with immunoSEQ multiplex PCR; TCRdb holds only in-frame clones, not every one. The sample is made up of about 41,000 clones, and the top ten hold 5% to 8% of it. Sequencing was performed on PBMCs. The receptor set was obtained from a man younger than 45 in good health and CMV-seronegative. Both conserved end residues are part of each CDR3. D genes are given only for firm matches.

.	TRBJ1-2	TRBV7-2	CASSLYDLPNYGYTF
TRBD1	TRBJ2-1	TRBV5-1	CASSSGTGYSNEQFF
.	TRBJ2-3	TRBV5-1	CASSSLQTTDTQYF
TRBD1	TRBJ2-7	TRBV7-8	CASSLTDRADYEQYF
TRBD1	TRBJ1-1	TRBV6-5	CASSYGTDYTEAFF
.	TRBJ2-2	TRBV11-3	CASRSGSTGELFF
TRBD2	TRBJ2-5	TRBV5-1	CASSLAPSGSVKTQYF
.	TRBJ2-7	TRBV18	CASSPFGNRSPYEQYF
TRBD1	TRBJ2-3	TRBV5-1	CASSGQGQSTDTQYF
TRBD2	TRBJ2-5	TRBV9	CASSVPPTSGRETQYF
.	TRBJ1-6	TRBV18	CASSPFHLQHEESPLHF
TRBD1	TRBJ1-2	TRBV27	CASSLSRTGGYGYTF
.	TRBJ2-7	TRBV4-1	CVSSPGQITYEQYF
TRBD1	TRBJ2-6	TRBV2	CASQGAPGANVLTF
TRBD2	TRBJ2-1	TRBV5-4	CASSLVSGRVNEQFF
TRBD2	TRBJ2-7	TRBV27	CASSPGTSGYEQYF